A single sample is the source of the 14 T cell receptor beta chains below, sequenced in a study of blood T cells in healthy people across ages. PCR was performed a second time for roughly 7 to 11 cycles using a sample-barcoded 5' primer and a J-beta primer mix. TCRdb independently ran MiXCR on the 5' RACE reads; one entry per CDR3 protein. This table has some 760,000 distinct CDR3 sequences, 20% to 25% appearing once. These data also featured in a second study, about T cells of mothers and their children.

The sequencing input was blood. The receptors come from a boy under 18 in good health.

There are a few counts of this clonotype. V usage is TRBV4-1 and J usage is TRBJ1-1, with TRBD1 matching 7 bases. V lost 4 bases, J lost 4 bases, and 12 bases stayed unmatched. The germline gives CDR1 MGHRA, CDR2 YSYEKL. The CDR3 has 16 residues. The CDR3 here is CASSPFTDRVGTEAFF. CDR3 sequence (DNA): TGCGCCAGCAGCCCCTTCACAGACAGGGTTGGCACTGAAGCTTTCTTT.

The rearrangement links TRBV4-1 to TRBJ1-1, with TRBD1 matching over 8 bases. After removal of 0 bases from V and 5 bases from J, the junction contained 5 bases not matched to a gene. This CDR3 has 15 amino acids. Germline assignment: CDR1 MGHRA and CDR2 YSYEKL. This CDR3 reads CASSQEARGLTEAFF. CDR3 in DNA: TGCGCCAGCAGCCAAGAGGCCAGGGGGCTAACTGAAGCTTTCTTT.

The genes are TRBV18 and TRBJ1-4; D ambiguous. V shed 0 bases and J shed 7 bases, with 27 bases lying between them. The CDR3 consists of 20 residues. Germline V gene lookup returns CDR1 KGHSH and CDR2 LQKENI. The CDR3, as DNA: TGTGCCAGCTCACCACCGGAGGCATCCAGATCCAGGCTTATGTCTGAAAAACTGTTTTTT. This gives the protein CASSPPEASRSRLMSEKLFF.

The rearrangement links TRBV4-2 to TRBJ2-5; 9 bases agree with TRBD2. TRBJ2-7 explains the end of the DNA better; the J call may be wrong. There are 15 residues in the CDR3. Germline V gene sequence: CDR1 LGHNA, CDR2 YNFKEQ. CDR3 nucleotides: TGTGCCAGCAGCCAAGAGGCGACTAGCGGCTACGAGCAGTACTTC. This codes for CASSQEATSGYEQYF.

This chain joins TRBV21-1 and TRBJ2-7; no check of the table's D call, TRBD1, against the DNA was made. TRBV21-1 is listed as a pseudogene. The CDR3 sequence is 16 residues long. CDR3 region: CASSLRDRGRAGEQYF. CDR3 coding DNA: TGTGCCAGCAGCCTTCGGGACAGGGGGCGTGCGGGCGAGCAGTACTTC.

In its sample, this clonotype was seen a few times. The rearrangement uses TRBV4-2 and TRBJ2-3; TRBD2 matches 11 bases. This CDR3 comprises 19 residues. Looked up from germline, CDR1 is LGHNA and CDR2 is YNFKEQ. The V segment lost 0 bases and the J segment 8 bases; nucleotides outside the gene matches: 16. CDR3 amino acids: CASSQDLLAGGSRGVTQYF. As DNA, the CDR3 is TGTGCCAGCAGCCAAGATCTTCTAGCGGGGGGCTCACGGGGGGTTACGCAGTATTTT.

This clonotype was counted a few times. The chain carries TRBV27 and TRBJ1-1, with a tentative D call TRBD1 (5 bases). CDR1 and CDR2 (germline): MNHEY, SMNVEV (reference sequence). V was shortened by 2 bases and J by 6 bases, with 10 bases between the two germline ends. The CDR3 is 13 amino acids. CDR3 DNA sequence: TGTGCCAGCAGTTTAGGGGGACCCGCTGAAGCTTTCTTT. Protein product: CASSLGGPAEAFF.

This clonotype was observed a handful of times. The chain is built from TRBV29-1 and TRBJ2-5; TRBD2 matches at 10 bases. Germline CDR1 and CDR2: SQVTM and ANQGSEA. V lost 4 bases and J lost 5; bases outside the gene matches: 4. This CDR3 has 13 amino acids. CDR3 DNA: TGCAGCGTTGTGGCTAGCGGGGGCGAGACCCAGTACTTC. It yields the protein CSVVASGGETQYF.

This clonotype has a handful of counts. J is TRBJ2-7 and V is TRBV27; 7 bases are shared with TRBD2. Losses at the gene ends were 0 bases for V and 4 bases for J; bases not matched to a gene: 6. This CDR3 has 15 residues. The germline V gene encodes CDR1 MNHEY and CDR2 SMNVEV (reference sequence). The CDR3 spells CASSLSRGSVYEQYF. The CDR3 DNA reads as TGTGCCAGCAGTTTATCTCGCGGGAGTGTTTACGAGCAGTACTTC.

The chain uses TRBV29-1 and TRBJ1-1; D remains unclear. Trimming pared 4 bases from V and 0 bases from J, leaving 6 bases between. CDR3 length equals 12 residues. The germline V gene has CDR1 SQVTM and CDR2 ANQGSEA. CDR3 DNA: TGCAGCGTTGTCACCATGAACACTGAAGCTTTCTTT. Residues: CSVVTMNTEAFF.

The CDR3 reads CASKFGTGWNEQFF. Here the CDR3 DNA reads TGTGCCAGCAAATTCGGGACAGGGTGGAATGAGCAGTTCTTC. The chain employs TRBV6-5 and TRBJ2-5; 9 bases line up with TRBD1. Gene TRBJ2-1 matches the end of the DNA better, so the J call may be wrong. In germline, CDR1 is MNHEY, CDR2 SVGAGI. CDR3 length: 14 residues.

The CDR3 region has the DNA TGTGCCACCAGCAGATCCGGACTAGCGGGTAACACCGGGGAGCTGTTTTTT. This translates into CATSRSGLAGNTGELFF. The chain carries TRBV15 and TRBJ2-2; 11 nucleotides match TRBD2. This CDR3 is 17 amino acids long. The V and J ends lost 2 bases and 2 bases, in that order; junction bases with no gene match: 4. From germline, CDR1 is LNHNV and CDR2 YYDKDF (reference sequence).

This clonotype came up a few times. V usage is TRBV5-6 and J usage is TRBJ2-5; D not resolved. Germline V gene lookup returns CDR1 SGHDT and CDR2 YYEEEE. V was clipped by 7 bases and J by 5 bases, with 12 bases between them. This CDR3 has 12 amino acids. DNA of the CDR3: TGTGCCAGCGGACCTCTAGGGGAGACCCAGTACTTC. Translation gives CASGPLGETQYF.

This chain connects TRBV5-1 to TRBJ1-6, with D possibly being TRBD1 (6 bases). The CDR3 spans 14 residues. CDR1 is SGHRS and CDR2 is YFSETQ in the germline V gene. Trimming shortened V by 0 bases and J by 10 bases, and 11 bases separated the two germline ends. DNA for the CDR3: TGCGCCAGCAGCTTGGACAGGGAGAGCTCACCCCTCCACTTT. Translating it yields CASSLDRESSPLHF.